This T cell receptor beta chain was identified during a study of blood T cells in healthy people across ages. This clonotype occurred a few times. Its antigen is unidentified. Healthy Caucasian individuals from Russia aged about 6 to 90 were enrolled as donors. This CDR3 is 16 amino acids long. V was cut by 3 bases and J by 4 bases, with 18 bases left in between. Per germline, CDR1 SEHNR and CDR2 FQNEAQ (reference sequence). The study's findings and limits: The long-lived group displayed more naive CD4+ cells, plus higher diversity, than the aged donors did.

Primed by a sample-barcoded 5' primer and a J-beta primer mix, a second PCR proceeded for roughly 7 to 11 cycles. All cDNA molecules were each tagged by a template-switch adaptor with 12 random nucleotides. TCRdb fed the 5' RACE reads into MiXCR, producing one record per CDR3 protein. Among some 780,000 distinct CDR3 sequences, more than 50% were seen once, and the ten largest hold roughly 24%. The source material was blood. The clonotype was recovered from a man aged 35-49 years in good health. The V call is TRBV7-9, the J call TRBJ2-5; D not certain. The CDR3 DNA is TGTGCCAGCAGCTTCTCATCAGGTCGTGTGGGAGAGACCCAGTACTTC. It translates to CASSFSSGRVGETQYF.